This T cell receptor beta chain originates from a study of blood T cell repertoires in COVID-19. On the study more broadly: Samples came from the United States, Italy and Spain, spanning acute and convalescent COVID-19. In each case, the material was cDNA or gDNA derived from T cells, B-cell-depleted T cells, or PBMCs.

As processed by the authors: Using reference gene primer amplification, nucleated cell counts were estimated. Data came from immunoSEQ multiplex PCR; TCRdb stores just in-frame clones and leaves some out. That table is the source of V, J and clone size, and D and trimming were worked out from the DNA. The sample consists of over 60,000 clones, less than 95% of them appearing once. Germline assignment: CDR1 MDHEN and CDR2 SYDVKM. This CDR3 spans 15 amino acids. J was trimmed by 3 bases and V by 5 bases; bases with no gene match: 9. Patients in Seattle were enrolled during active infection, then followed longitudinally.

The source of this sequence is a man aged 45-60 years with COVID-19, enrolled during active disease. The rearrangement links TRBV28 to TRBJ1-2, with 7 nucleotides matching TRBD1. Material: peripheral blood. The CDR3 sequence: CASSLSRDRDYGYTF. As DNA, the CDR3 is TGTGCCAGCAGTCTCAGCCGGGACAGAGACTATGGCTACACCTTC.